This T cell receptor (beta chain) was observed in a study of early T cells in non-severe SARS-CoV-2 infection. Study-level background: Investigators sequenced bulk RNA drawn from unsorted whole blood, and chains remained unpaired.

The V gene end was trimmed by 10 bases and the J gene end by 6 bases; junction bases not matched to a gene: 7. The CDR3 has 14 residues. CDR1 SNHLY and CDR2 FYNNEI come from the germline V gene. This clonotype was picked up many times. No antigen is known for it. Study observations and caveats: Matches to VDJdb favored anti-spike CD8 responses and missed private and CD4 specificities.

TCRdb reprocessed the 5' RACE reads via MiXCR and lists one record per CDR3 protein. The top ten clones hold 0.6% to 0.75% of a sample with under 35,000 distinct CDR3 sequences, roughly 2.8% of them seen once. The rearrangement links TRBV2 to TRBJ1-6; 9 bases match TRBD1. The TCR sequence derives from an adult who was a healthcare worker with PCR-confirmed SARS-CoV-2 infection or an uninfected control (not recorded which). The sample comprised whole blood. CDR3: CATGQGTLNSPLHF. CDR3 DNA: TGTGCCACCGGACAGGGGACTCTTAATTCACCCCTCCACTTT.